This T cell receptor (beta chain) was sequenced for a study of brain T cells in children with intractable seizures. Study conclusions and caveats: Only CDR3 sequence similarity suggested viral specificity, without known HCMV serostatus.

Measured with immunoSEQ multiplex PCR; TCRdb has only the in-frame clones, and not every one. The table lists approximately 330,000 clones, about 93% of them singletons. Trimming stripped 5 bases from V and 0 bases from J, with 11 bases between. This CDR3 comprises 14 residues. CDR1 and CDR2 from the germline V gene are SNHLY and FYNNEI. Concerning this clone itself: Its antigen is still unknown.

Time point described: blood from clinic visit 5 months post-surgery; TSC patient then seizure free. At least one anti-epileptic drug was given before surgery. This specimen consisted of peripheral blood, obtained more than 4 months after surgery. The source of this sequence is a boy younger than two with tuberous sclerosis and intractable seizures. The chain uses TRBV2 and TRBJ2-7; TRBD1 might be the D (5 bases). The DNA for the CDR3 is TGTGCCAGCAGTTTCAGGGCTCTCTCCTACGAGCAGTACTTC. Protein sequence: CASSFRALSYEQYF.